This TCR beta chain appears in the sequencing data of a study of T cell responses to AZD1222 COVID-19 vaccine. On the study more broadly: Second doses at about 4 or about 12 weeks were pooled.

Study-level findings and limits: Only after the peak T cell response were repertoires sampled.

Here immunoSEQ multiplex PCR was the method, and the copy in TCRdb shows in-frame clones only, minus some. In the table there are about 180,000 clones, approximately 92% of which are singletons. Germline CDR1 reads SGHDT; CDR2 reads YYEEEE. CDR3 size: 13 residues. J gave up 9 bases and V 4 bases, and 7 bases lay outside the gene matches. Comment on this clone: Its antigen remains unidentified.

The V and J genes are TRBV5-6 and TRBJ2-1; 7 positions agree with TRBD2. This clonotype was sampled from an adult in good health. The specimen comprised peripheral blood, sampled on day 0 of AZD1222 vaccination. The chain's CDR3 is CASSQGAGFEQFF. As DNA, the CDR3 is TGTGCCAGCAGCCAGGGAGCGGGGTTTGAGCAGTTCTTC.